These T cell receptor beta chains were read from a single sample in a study of blood T cell repertoires in COVID-19. Repertoires were generated with immunoSEQ multiplex PCR, while TCRdb's copy carries only in-frame clones and drops some. This repertoire shows fewer than 300,000 clones, 82% found once; its top ten account for under 3.5%. Source material: peripheral blood. These receptors all stem from a woman aged 18-30 years with acute or convalescent COVID-19. Both conserved end residues are part of each CDR3.

cdr3_aa j_call v_call
CAISGSGRAHEQFF TRBJ2-1 TRBV10-3
CSVEGGDGYTF TRBJ1-2 TRBV29-1
CASSYFGQSYEQYF TRBJ2-7 TRBV6-2/TRBV6-3
CASSPLGYNEQFF TRBJ2-1 TRBV7-7
CAISESAFVRGLNYGYTF TRBJ1-2 TRBV10-3
CASRTGTSQPQHF TRBJ1-5 TRBV12-3/TRBV12-4
CASSPLTGIYGYTF TRBJ1-2 TRBV3-1/TRBV3-2
CASSQVTTGGTEAFF TRBJ1-1 TRBV3-1/TRBV3-2
CASSAGGSQGNQPQHF TRBJ1-5 TRBV9
CASSTPGTPLGGYTF TRBJ1-2 TRBV19
CSASRGSGTGELFF TRBJ2-2 TRBV20-1
CASSLEAGYNEQFF TRBJ2-1 TRBV5-1
CASSMQRSSYEQYF TRBJ2-7 TRBV19
CASSPRGHPNEKLFF TRBJ1-4 TRBV7-9
CASSLQGDNEQFF TRBJ2-1 TRBV4-3
CASSRPGTGINQPQHF TRBJ1-5 TRBV19
CATASEDAGSAEAFF TRBJ1-1 TRBV19
CATSSVGTAFNEKLFF TRBJ1-4 TRBV15
CASSLGGLSYEQYF TRBJ2-7 TRBV5-1
CASSERGQLGNQPQHF TRBJ1-5 TRBV6-1
CASSQVKRDFYGYTF TRBJ1-2 TRBV14
CASSNHGGAEQYF TRBJ2-7 TRBV19